This TCR beta chain originates from a study of T cell responses to AZD1222 COVID-19 vaccine. Study-level findings and limits: The study reported that nearly half of spike-specific TCRs target unmutated variant regions. Recipients of two AZD1222 doses showed rising Spike-specific TCR breadth and depth. None of the repertoires were sampled until the peak T cell response had passed.

The data were produced by immunoSEQ multiplex PCR, yet TCRdb's version contains in-frame clones alone and is incomplete. This sample has some 140,000 clones, with about nine tenths found just once. A note on this clone: Its specificity is not known.

V lost 4 bases, J lost 2 bases, and 15 bases lay in between. From germline, CDR1 is SGHTS and CDR2 YDEGEE. This CDR3 comprises 15 residues. The sequenced sample was peripheral blood, obtained 28 days after the second AZD1222 dose. The genes are TRBV5-8 and TRBJ1-1; a possible D gene is TRBD1 (5 bases). The TCR was taken from an adult who received the AZD1222 COVID-19 vaccine. Written as DNA, the CDR3 is TGTGCCAGCAGCGGCCTGGGGGGAGATAACACTGAAGCTTTCTTT. Translating gives CASSGLGGDNTEAFF.